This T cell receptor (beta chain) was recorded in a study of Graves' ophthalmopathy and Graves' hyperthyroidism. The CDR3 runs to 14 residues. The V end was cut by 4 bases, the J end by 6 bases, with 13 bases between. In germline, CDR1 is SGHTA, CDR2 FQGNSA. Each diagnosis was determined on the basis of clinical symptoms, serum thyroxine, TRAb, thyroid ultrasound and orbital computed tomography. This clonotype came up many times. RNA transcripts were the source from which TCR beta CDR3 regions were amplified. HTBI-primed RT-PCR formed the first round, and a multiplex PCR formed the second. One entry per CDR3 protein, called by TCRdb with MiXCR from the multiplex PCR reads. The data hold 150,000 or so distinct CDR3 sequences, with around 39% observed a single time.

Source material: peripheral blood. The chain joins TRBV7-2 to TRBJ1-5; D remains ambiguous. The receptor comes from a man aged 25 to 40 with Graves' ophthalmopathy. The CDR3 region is CASSSRRVSQPQHF. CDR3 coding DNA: TGTGCCAGCAGCTCCAGACGGGTGAGTCAGCCCCAGCATTTT.